This TCR beta chain appears in the sequencing data of a study of T-cell memory formation after mild COVID-19. CDR1 is MNHEY and CDR2 is SVGAGI in the germline V gene. Trimming shortened V by 9 bases and J by 3 bases, and 12 bases separated the two germline ends. The length of the CDR3 is 14 residues. The 5'RACE method, run with constant-segment primers, produced TCR alpha and TCR beta cDNA libraries (carrying sample barcodes and UMIs). TCRdb reprocessed the 5' RACE reads with MiXCR, giving one entry per CDR3 protein. The table records about 470,000 distinct CDR3 sequences, approximately 25% of them present only once.

The chain has TRBV6-5 and TRBJ2-6; D possibly matches TRBD1 or TRBD2 (5 bases each). The clonotype comes from an adult woman who had mild COVID-19 (a few samples of this study predate the infection). Cell type and time point are not known. Sequencing used PBMCs or a T cell subset sorted from them (not recorded which). The CDR3 DNA reads TGTGCCAGTAAGCAGGGAGTTGGGGCCAACGTCCTGACTTTC. Translating it yields CASKQGVGANVLTF.